This T cell receptor beta chain was identified in a study of technical replicates of blood from a handful of donors. The length of the CDR3 is 14 residues. Germline V CDR1 and CDR2: SGHDT, YYEEEE. The germline V and J ends were trimmed by 4 bases and 5 bases, with 14 bases remaining between them. Some clones are missing from TCRdb's copy, which holds only in-frame ones; the method was immunoSEQ multiplex PCR. The data contain tens of thousands of clones, about 91% of them singletons. The sequenced material came from T cells isolated from PBMCs. The chain couples TRBV5-6 to TRBJ2-3; the D is unclear. The clonotype was recovered from a human donor in good health. The CDR3 bases are TGTGCCAGCAGCCTCATTTTGGAGCGAGATACGCAGTATTTT. This sequence encodes CASSLILERDTQYF. The full variable domain, its missing parts supplied by reference TRBV5-6 and TRBJ2-3, is DAGVTQSPTHLIKTRGQQVTLRCSPKSGHDTVSWYQQALGQGPQFIFQYYEEEERQRGNFPDRFSGHQFPNYSSELNVNALLLGDSALYLCASSLILERDTQYFGPGTRLTVL.